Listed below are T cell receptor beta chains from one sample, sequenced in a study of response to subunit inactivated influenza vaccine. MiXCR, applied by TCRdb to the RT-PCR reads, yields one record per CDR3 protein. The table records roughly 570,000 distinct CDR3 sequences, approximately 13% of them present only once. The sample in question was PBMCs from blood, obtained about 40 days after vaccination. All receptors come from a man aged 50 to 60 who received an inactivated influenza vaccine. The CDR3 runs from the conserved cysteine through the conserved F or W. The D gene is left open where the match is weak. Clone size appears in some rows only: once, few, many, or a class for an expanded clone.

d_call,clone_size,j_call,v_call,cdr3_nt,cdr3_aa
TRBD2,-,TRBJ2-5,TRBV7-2,TGTGCCAGCAGCCCTAGCGGGGGGTTAGGGACCCAGTACTTC,CASSPSGGLGTQYF
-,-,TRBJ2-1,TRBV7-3,TGTGCCAGCAGCTTAACGGTGGGGCGCAGGAATGAGCAGTTCTTC,CASSLTVGRRNEQFF
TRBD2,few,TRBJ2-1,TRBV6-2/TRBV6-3,TGTGCTACCAGGTCCCAGCCGGGACTAGCGGGAGAAGATGAGCAGTTCTTC,CATRSQPGLAGEDEQFF
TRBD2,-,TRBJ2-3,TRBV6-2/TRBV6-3,TGTGCCAGCAGTTACCTGCGGGGGGGCCTGGCAGATACGCAGTATTTT,CASSYLRGGLADTQYF
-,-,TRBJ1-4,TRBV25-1,TGTGCCAGCAGTAACCTAGGGGGAGGAGGCGAAAAACTGTTTTTT,CASSNLGGGGEKLFF
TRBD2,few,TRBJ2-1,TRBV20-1,TGCAGTGCCTCCACTAGCGGGAGATATAGCAATGAGCAGTTCTTC,CSASTSGRYSNEQFF
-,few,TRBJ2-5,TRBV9,TGTGCCAGCAGTGAGGGTTACAGGAGAGAGACCCAGTACTTC,CASSEGYRRETQYF
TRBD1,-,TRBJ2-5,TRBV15,TGTGCCACCAGAAAGACAGGGCTGGGAGAGACCCAGTACTTC,CATRKTGLGETQYF
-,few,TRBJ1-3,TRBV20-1,TGCAGTGCTAGGGGGGGCGCGGGTGGAAACACCATATATTTT,CSARGGAGGNTIYF
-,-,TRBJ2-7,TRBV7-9,TGTGCCAGCAGCGGCGACACCGAGCAGTACTTC,CASSGDTEQYF
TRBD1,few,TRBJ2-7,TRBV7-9,TGTGCCAGCAGCCTACAGGGGTTCGAGCAGTACTTC,CASSLQGFEQYF
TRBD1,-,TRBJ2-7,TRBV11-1,TGTGCCAGCAGCTTATCACAGGGGGAGTACGAGCAGTACTTC,CASSLSQGEYEQYF
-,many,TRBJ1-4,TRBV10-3,TGTGCCACCGGCAGACTTTGGACGGACCAAAATGAAAAACTGTTTTTT,CATGRLWTDQNEKLFF
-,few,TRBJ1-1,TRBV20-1,TGCAGTGCTAGAGATTGGCCAGCCAAGAACACTGAAGCTTTCTTT,CSARDWPAKNTEAFF
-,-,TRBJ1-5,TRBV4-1,TGCGCCAGCAGCCAAGCTTCCGGAATTATGAACCAGCCCCAGCATTTT,CASSQASGIMNQPQHF
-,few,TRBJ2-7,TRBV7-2,TGTGCCAGCAGCTTATGGATCTACTACGAGCAGTACTTC,CASSLWIYYEQYF
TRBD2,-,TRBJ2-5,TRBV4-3,TGCGCCAGCAGCCTTGGACTAGCGGGATCAGGAGAGACCCAGTACTTC,CASSLGLAGSGETQYF
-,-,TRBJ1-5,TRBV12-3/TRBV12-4,TGTGCCAGCACCCGTATGGGTTTGAATCAGCCCCAGCATTTT,CASTRMGLNQPQHF
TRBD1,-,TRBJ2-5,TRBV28,TGTGCCAGCAGTCCTCTATGGACAGGGCCAGAGACCCAGTACTTC,CASSPLWTGPETQYF
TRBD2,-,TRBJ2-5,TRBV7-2,TGTGCCAGCAGCTTTAAGCGGGGAGAGACCCAGTACTTC,CASSFKRGETQYF
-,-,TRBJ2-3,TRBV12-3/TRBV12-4,TGTGCCAGCAGTCTCGGTACGCAGTATTTT,CASSLGTQYF
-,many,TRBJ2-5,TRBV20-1,TGCAGTGCTAGAGTCCCGTCACAGGAGACCCAGTACTTC,CSARVPSQETQYF
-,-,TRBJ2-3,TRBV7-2,TGTGCCAGCAGCTTAGCGCCTCGGGACAACACAGATACGCAGTATTTT,CASSLAPRDNTDTQYF
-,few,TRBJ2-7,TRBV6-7,TGTGCCAGCAGTTACTCCCGGACAAATGACTACGAGCAGTACTTC,CASSYSRTNDYEQYF
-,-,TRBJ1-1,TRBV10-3,TGTGCCATCAGTGACGTGAACACTGAAGCTTTCTTT,CAISDVNTEAFF
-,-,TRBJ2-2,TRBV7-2,TGTGCCAGCAGCAAGGGCCCTTACACCGGGGAGCTGTTTTTT,CASSKGPYTGELFF
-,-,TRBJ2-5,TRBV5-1,TGCGCCAGCAGCTTGGGATCGCGGGGGCTGGCTCAAGAGACCCAGTACTTC,CASSLGSRGLAQETQYF
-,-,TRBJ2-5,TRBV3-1,TGTGCCAGCAGCCCCGTCGCTCAGGTACGAGCGGGCGATGGGACCCAGTACTTC,CASSPVAQVRAGDGTQYF
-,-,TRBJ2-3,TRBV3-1,TGTGCCAGCAGCCAAGTCTCCGGTACGCAGTATTTT,CASSQVSGTQYF
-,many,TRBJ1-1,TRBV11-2,TGCGCCAGCAGCTTGGAAGTGAACACTGAAGCTTTCTTT,CASSLEVNTEAFF
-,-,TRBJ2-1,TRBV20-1,TGCAGTGCTCCTCCAAGTTGGGAGAACAATGAGCAGTTCTTC,CSAPPSWENNEQFF
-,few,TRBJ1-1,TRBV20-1,TGCAGTGCTAAGGGGGGGGCGAACACTGAAGCTTTCTTT,CSAKGGANTEAFF
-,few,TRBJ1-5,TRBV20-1,TGCAGTGCTAGAGATGGGGGCAGGGGCGCCCAGCATTTT,CSARDGGRGAQHF
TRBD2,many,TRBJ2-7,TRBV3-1,TGTGCCAGCAGCAGCGGGGGGATCTACGAGCAGTACTTC,CASSSGGIYEQYF
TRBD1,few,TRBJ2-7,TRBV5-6,TGTGCCAGCAGCTTGTGGTGGGGGCAGGGGGCTTACGAGCAGTACTTC,CASSLWWGQGAYEQYF
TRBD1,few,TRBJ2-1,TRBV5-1,TGCGCCAGCAGCTTGGGGGGACAGGGAAAGTTCTTC,CASSLGGQGKFF
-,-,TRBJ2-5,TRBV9,TGTGCCAGCAGCCCATCCTCGAAACAGGGTCAAGAGACCCAGTACTTC,CASSPSSKQGQETQYF
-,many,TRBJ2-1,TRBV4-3,TGCGCCAGCAGCCAAGAGGCTAGCTACGGTGAGCAGTTCTTC,CASSQEASYGEQFF
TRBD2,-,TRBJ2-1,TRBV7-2,TGTGCCAGCAGCTCTCAGAGGACTAGCGGGATCCCCAATGAGCAGTTCTTC,CASSSQRTSGIPNEQFF
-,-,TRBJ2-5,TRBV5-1,TGCGCCAGCAGCTTCCAGGTCGGGGGAGAAGAGACCCAGTACTTC,CASSFQVGGEETQYF
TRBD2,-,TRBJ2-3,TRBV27,TGTGCCAGCAGTTTATCGACTAGCGGGGGTCCCACAGATACGCAGTATTTT,CASSLSTSGGPTDTQYF
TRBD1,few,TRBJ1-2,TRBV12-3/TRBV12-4,TGTGCCAGCAGTCCCGGGACAGGAATAACTAACTATGGCTACACCTTC,CASSPGTGITNYGYTF
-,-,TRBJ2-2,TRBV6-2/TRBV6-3,TGTGCCAGCAGCGAGACAGCACCTTCCACCGGGGAGCTGTTTTTT,CASSETAPSTGELFF
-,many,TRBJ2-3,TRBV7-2,TGTGCCAGCAGCCCGACAGCTACAGATACGCAGTATTTT,CASSPTATDTQYF
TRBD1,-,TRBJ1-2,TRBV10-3,TGTGCCATCAGTGCCGATGGGACAGGGAGCGGCTACACCTTC,CAISADGTGSGYTF
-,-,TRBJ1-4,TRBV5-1,TGCGCCAGCAGCTTGGAGCCCCTGGGCGCGAATGAAAAACTGTTTTTT,CASSLEPLGANEKLFF
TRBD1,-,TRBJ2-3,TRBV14,TGTGCCAGCAGCCAACGTCGGGGACAGTATACGCAGTATTTT,CASSQRRGQYTQYF
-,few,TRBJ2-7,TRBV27,TGTGCCAGCGCCCTACAGAGCTCCTACGAGCAGTACTTC,CASALQSSYEQYF
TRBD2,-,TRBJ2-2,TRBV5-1,TGCGCCAGCAGCTTGTCGAGCGGGGGCGCGAACACCGGGGAGCTGTTTTTT,CASSLSSGGANTGELFF